A selection of T cell receptor beta chains follows, all from one sample in a study of T cells after yellow fever vaccination. TCRdb itself ran the 5' RACE reads through MiXCR, one entry per CDR3 protein. Of about 550,000 distinct CDR3 sequences listed, 15% to 20% were seen once; the top ten hold around an eighth. This specimen consisted of PBMCs, obtained 15 days after the yellow fever booster vaccination. Source of these receptors: a man aged 25-45 years who received the YFV17D yellow fever vaccine. Both conserved end residues are part of each CDR3. A D gene is named only where the DNA matches it firmly.

D: NA; J: TRBJ1-1; length: 13; V: TRBV5-4; CDR3: CASSSRPNTEAFF
D: NA; J: TRBJ2-1; length: 17; V: TRBV5-1; CDR3: CASSLAATGALGYEQFF
D: TRBD1; J: TRBJ1-6; length: 15; V: TRBV9; CDR3: CASSPQTGDGSPLHF
D: NA; J: TRBJ2-7; length: 13; V: TRBV5-4; CDR3: CASSSPLRHEQYF
D: NA; J: TRBJ1-2; length: 19; V: TRBV5-1; CDR3: CASSLDFGQGYGMDYGYTF
D: NA; J: TRBJ1-2; length: 13; V: TRBV24-1; CDR3: CATSDLDLRGYTF
D: NA; J: TRBJ1-6; length: 18; V: TRBV6-5; CDR3: CASSYASLRGRGNSPLHF
D: TRBD2; J: TRBJ2-1; length: 15; V: TRBV3-1; CDR3: CASSRTSGREVEQFF
D: NA; J: TRBJ1-1; length: 13; V: TRBV14; CDR3: CASSLTAGSEAFF
D: NA; J: TRBJ2-1; length: 15; V: TRBV7-2; CDR3: CASRGPGSNLHEQFF
D: TRBD2; J: TRBJ2-5; length: 16; V: TRBV10-1; CDR3: CASSESKAGGLKTQYF
D: TRBD2; J: TRBJ2-5; length: 15; V: TRBV6-1; CDR3: CASSRRPGGEETQYF
D: NA; J: TRBJ2-3; length: 14; V: TRBV7-3; CDR3: CASSSGPGGDTQYF
D: NA; J: TRBJ2-7; length: 13; V: TRBV29-1; CDR3: CSVSGPDSYEQYF
D: TRBD1; J: TRBJ2-7; length: 15; V: TRBV7-8; CDR3: CASSVGGLGSYEQYF
D: NA; J: TRBJ2-3; length: 12; V: TRBV6-1; CDR3: CASSDGADTQYF
D: NA; J: TRBJ1-2; length: 15; V: TRBV9; CDR3: CASSEHRDPLYGYTF
D: NA; J: TRBJ1-2; length: 11; V: TRBV6-2/TRBV6-3; CDR3: CASRSGSGYTF
D: NA; J: TRBJ2-1; length: 13; V: TRBV12-5; CDR3: CASGLMGEGVQFF
D: NA; J: TRBJ1-4; length: 13; V: TRBV20-1; CDR3: CSASRRVSEKLFF
D: NA; J: TRBJ1-1; length: 14; V: TRBV27; CDR3: CASSWIRGTTEAFF
D: NA; J: TRBJ2-5; length: 12; V: TRBV29-1; CDR3: CSVSMGLETQYF
D: NA; J: TRBJ2-5; length: 12; V: TRBV7-6; CDR3: CASSLDFQTQYF
D: TRBD2; J: TRBJ2-3; length: 15; V: TRBV5-1; CDR3: CASSLERGERDTQYF
D: TRBD1; J: TRBJ2-2; length: 15; V: TRBV2; CDR3: CASSVTGGTDGELFF
D: TRBD2; J: TRBJ2-5; length: 15; V: TRBV12-3/TRBV12-4; CDR3: CASSFGAGGLGTQYF
D: NA; J: TRBJ1-1; length: 13; V: TRBV29-1; CDR3: CSVDLQGYTEAFF
D: NA; J: TRBJ2-1; length: 16; V: TRBV18; CDR3: CASSPLDTAKYNEQFF
D: NA; J: TRBJ2-2; length: 14; V: TRBV18; CDR3: CASSPPMHGGELFF
D: NA; J: TRBJ2-5; length: 14; V: TRBV9; CDR3: CASSVGGARETQYF
D: TRBD2; J: TRBJ2-3; length: 13; V: TRBV27; CDR3: CATRLAFADTQYF
D: TRBD2; J: TRBJ2-5; length: 15; V: TRBV7-2; CDR3: CASSLARGSQETQYF
D: TRBD2; J: TRBJ2-7; length: 15; V: TRBV2; CDR3: CASRGVVRENYEQYF
D: NA; J: TRBJ1-2; length: 11; V: TRBV3-1; CDR3: CASSLGGGYTF
D: TRBD1; J: TRBJ2-7; length: 14; V: TRBV5-5; CDR3: CASRTGTASYEQYF
D: NA; J: TRBJ2-2; length: 9; V: TRBV7-9; CDR3: CASSQELFF
D: NA; J: TRBJ2-7; length: 14; V: TRBV29-1; CDR3: CSVESVARPYEQYF
D: NA; J: TRBJ2-2; length: 12; V: TRBV29-1; CDR3: CSGYLGTGELFF
D: TRBD1; J: TRBJ2-1; length: 14; V: TRBV5-1; CDR3: CASTRIGTDNEQFF
D: NA; J: TRBJ1-2; length: 15; V: TRBV5-1; CDR3: CASSLNGEGNYGYTF
D: NA; J: TRBJ2-7; length: 14; V: TRBV7-9; CDR3: CASSSQRRSYGQYF
D: TRBD1; J: TRBJ2-7; length: 15; V: TRBV5-1; CDR3: CASSRTTGVSYEQYF
D: NA; J: TRBJ2-1; length: 13; V: TRBV20-1; CDR3: CSARRPLWHEQFF
D: NA; J: TRBJ2-2; length: 13; V: TRBV29-1; CDR3: CSVDLLNTGELFF
D: NA; J: TRBJ2-5; length: 15; V: TRBV5-1; CDR3: CASSLGGVSVETQYF
D: TRBD2; J: TRBJ2-1; length: 13; V: TRBV12-3/TRBV12-4; CDR3: CATSLAGAGEQFF
D: NA; J: TRBJ2-3; length: 13; V: TRBV5-1; CDR3: CASSGYSTDTQYF
D: NA; J: TRBJ2-2; length: 14; V: TRBV20-1; CDR3: CSAHGTLDTGELFF
D: NA; J: TRBJ2-5; length: 15; V: TRBV6-2/TRBV6-3; CDR3: CASSLEAIPQETQYF
D: TRBD2; J: TRBJ2-5; length: 14; V: TRBV20-1; CDR3: CSARETSGRETQYF